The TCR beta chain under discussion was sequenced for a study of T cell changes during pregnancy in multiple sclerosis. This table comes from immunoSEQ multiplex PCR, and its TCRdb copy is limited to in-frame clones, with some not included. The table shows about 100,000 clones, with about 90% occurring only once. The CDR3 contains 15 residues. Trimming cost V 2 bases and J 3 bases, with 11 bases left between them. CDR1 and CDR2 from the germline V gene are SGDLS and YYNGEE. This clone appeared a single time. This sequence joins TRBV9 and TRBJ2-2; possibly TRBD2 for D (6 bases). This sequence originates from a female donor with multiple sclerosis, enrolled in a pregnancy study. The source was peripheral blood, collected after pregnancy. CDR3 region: CASSVAGWYTGELFF. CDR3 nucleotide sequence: TGTGCCAGCAGCGTCGCGGGGTGGTACACCGGGGAGCTGTTTTTT.